Following are 8 T cell receptor beta chains from one sample sequenced in a study of cytomegalovirus exposure and HLA in healthy donors. PCR employed 60 Vbeta and 13 Jbeta primers. The method was immunoSEQ multiplex PCR; TCRdb's version includes in-frame clones alone and lacks a portion of them. The sample has roughly 110,000 clones, 55% to 80% seen once. The specimen sequenced was PBMCs. The receptor source for this set is a woman aged 30 to 39 in good health and CMV-seronegative.

The chain combines TRBV18 with TRBJ1-6; 7 nucleotides line up with TRBD1. This CDR3 is built from 15 residues. CDR1 is KGHSH and CDR2 is LQKENI in the germline V gene. Trimming took 6 bases from V and 5 from J; bases not matched to a gene: 7. The CDR3 spells CASSQHRGDNSPLHF. In DNA form, the CDR3 reads TGTGCCAGCTCGCAGCACAGGGGCGATAATTCACCCCTCCACTTT.

The V and J genes are TRBV4-1 and TRBJ2-1, with 10 bases matching TRBD2. The CDR3 extends over 15 amino acids. V was clipped by 1 base and J by 9 bases; unmatched bases: 6. Germline V CDR1 and CDR2: MGHRA, YSYEKL. CDR3 in DNA: TGCGCCAGCAGCCAAGGACTAGCGGGTCACGGTGAGCAGTTCTTC. Translated: CASSQGLAGHGEQFF.

The J gene is TRBJ1-5, the V gene TRBV5-8, with a tentative D call TRBD1 (5 bases). The CDR3 length is 16 residues. Germline loops: CDR1 SGHTS, CDR2 YDEGEE. With 1 base removed from V and 8 bases from J, the gap between germline ends came to 19 bases. The CDR3 sequence: CASSLKGSGRMEPQHF. The CDR3 DNA sequence: TGTGCCAGCAGCTTGAAGGGGTCAGGGCGTATGGAGCCCCAGCATTTT.

V gene TRBV2 combines with J gene TRBJ1-2, with no clear D. Trimming pared 5 bases from V and 4 bases from J, leaving 11 bases between. Germline-derived CDR1 and CDR2 are SNHLY and FYNNEI. The CDR3 extends over 13 amino acids. The DNA of the CDR3 is TGTGCCAGCAGTCTTCAGAGGCCCTATGGCTACACCTTC. Translated: CASSLQRPYGYTF.

V gene TRBV14 combines with J gene TRBJ1-1; D ambiguous. The germline gives CDR1 SGHDN, CDR2 FVKESK. The CDR3 totals 15 residues. V lost 0 bases to trimming and J lost 0 bases, with 8 bases between them. The CDR3 nucleotides read TGTGCCAGCAGCCAAGATTCAGGATTGAACACTGAAGCTTTCTTT. Translating gives CASSQDSGLNTEAFF.

The J gene is TRBJ1-1, the V gene TRBV14; TRBD1 matches 8 bases. V trimming: 4 bases; J trimming: 4 bases; junction bases outside the gene matches: 2. Germline values: CDR1 SGHDN, CDR2 FVKESK. This CDR3 region has 13 residues. The CDR3 nucleotides are TGTGCCAGCAGCCCCGGACAGGGCACTGAAGCTTTCTTT. It translates to CASSPGQGTEAFF.

This chain links TRBV15 with TRBJ1-1; D is perhaps TRBD1 (6 bases). V was clipped by 4 bases and J by 1 base, with 22 bases between them. The germline gives CDR1 LNHNV, CDR2 YYDKDF (reference sequence). CDR3 length: 18 residues. The CDR3 reads CATSKAGQLYPWNTEAFF. The CDR3 coding sequence is TGTGCCACCAGCAAAGCGGGACAATTATATCCCTGGAACACTGAAGCTTTCTTT.

The chain employs TRBV7-3 and TRBJ1-1, with D uncertain. The CDR3 runs to 13 residues. Germline assignment: CDR1 SGHTA and CDR2 FQGTGA. Trimming shortened V by 2 bases and J by 3 bases, and 7 bases separated the two germline ends. This CDR3 reads CASSLYFDTEAFF. The CDR3 DNA sequence: TGTGCCAGCAGCTTATACTTCGACACTGAAGCTTTCTTT.